This note documents a single T cell receptor beta chain sequence. Constant-segment primers and 5'RACE yielded cDNA libraries for TCR alpha and TCR beta, each carrying sample barcodes and UMIs. TCRdb processed the 5' RACE reads anew with MiXCR; each CDR3 protein has one entry. The sample lists approximately 210,000 distinct CDR3 sequences, about 27% occurring once. J gave up 5 bases and V 5 bases, and 8 bases lay outside the gene matches. CDR3 length: 15 residues. From germline, CDR1 is MNHEY and CDR2 SVGEGT. This entry comes from a study of T-cell memory formation after mild COVID-19. The specimen was PBMCs or a T cell subset sorted from them (not recorded which). The sequence was collected from an adult woman who had mild COVID-19 (a few samples of this study predate the infection). Cell type and time point are not known. The rearrangement uses TRBV6-2 or TRBV6-3 and TRBJ2-7; TRBD2 agrees at 11 bases. CDR3 nucleotides: TGTGCCAGCAGTGAACTAGCGGGAGTTATCCACGAGCAGTACTTC. Its protein is CASSELAGVIHEQYF.